Below, 8 T cell receptor beta chains from the same sample are listed, as sequenced in a study of cytomegalovirus exposure and HLA in healthy donors (dated by TCRdb to between 2016 and 2019). Libraries were built with the immunoSEQ multiplex PCR assay. For the multiplex PCR, a mixture combining 60 forward primers for TCR Vbeta segments and 13 reverse primers for TCR Jbeta segments was used. TCRdb stores this immuneACCESS table with in-frame sequences only. Part of the clones is absent; in the studies checked, under half of the shortfall reflects unresolved V genes, and no reason is known for the rest. Within this sample are about 140,000 clones, with around 75% of them counted one time only. The top ten clones comprise 11% of the sample. The material sequenced was PBMCs. The receptors shown here come from a man younger than 35 in good health and CMV-seropositive.

The chain joins TRBV5-1 to TRBJ2-2, with 8 bases that match TRBD1. The CDR3 length is 15 residues. Germline V gene sequence: CDR1 SGHRS, CDR2 YFSETQ. The V and J ends lost 0 bases and 6 bases, in that order; junction bases with no gene match: 4. DNA of the CDR3: TGCGCCAGCAGCTTGGGGACAGGGCGGGCCGGGGAGCTGTTTTTT. This sequence encodes CASSLGTGRAGELFF.

The CDR3 region has the DNA TGTGCCAGCAGCTTAGGGCGAGGTGAAAAACTGTTTTTT. Translating it yields CASSLGRGEKLFF. V and J are TRBV7-7 and TRBJ1-4; no reliable D call. CDR1 and CDR2 (germline): SSHAT, FNYEAQ (reference sequence). The CDR3 has 13 amino acids. The ends were cut back, 1 base at V and 7 bases at J, with 7 bases in the middle.

The chain links TRBV5-1 to TRBJ2-3; weak D call: TRBD2 (5 bases). Germline V CDR1 and CDR2: SGHRS, YFSETQ. Trimming shortened V by 5 bases and J by 2 bases, and 12 bases separated the two germline ends. The CDR3 is made up of 14 amino acids. CDR3 bases: TGCGCCAGCAGTTGGCGGGCCCCCACAGATACGCAGTATTTT. It translates to CASSWRAPTDTQYF.

V and J are TRBV21-1 and TRBJ2-3; the table's D gene call, TRBD1, was not cross checked with the DNA. TRBV21-1 is annotated as a pseudogene. CDR3 size: 17 residues. The CDR3 DNA sequence: TGTGCCAGCAGCCTAAACAAACAGGGGACGTGCACAGATACGCAGTATTTT. Protein product: CASSLNKQGTCTDTQYF.

The chain carries TRBV11-3 and TRBJ2-2; D perhaps matches TRBD2 (6 bases). Germline assignment: CDR1 SGHNT and CDR2 YENEEA. Trimming removed 2 bases at V and 1 base at J, with 11 bases between. The CDR3 covers 16 residues. Here the CDR3 reads CASSLTGTLNTGELFF. CDR3 DNA: TGTGCCAGCAGCTTAACCGGGACTTTGAACACCGGGGAGCTGTTTTTT.

The chain links TRBV28 to TRBJ2-3, with TRBD2 identical over 14 bases. Germline assignment: CDR1 MDHEN and CDR2 SYDVKM. This CDR3 has 13 amino acids. With 6 bases clipped from V and 9 bases from J, the junction kept 2 bases outside the gene matches. CDR3 in DNA: TGTGCCAGCAGCCGACTAGCGGGGGGGACGCAGTATTTT. Translating gives CASSRLAGGTQYF.

The genes are TRBV4-2 and TRBJ2-5; TRBD2 matches at 8 bases. Gene TRBJ2-7 matches the end of the DNA better, so the J call may be wrong. The CDR3 loop spans 18 amino acids. CDR1 is LGHNA and CDR2 is YNFKEQ in the germline V gene. CDR3 in amino acids: CASSSAGKGSGNSYEQYF. CDR3 DNA: TGTGCCAGCAGCTCGGCCGGGAAGGGTAGCGGGAACTCCTACGAGCAGTACTTC.

This clone was found a few times. V gene TRBV7-2 combines with J gene TRBJ2-1; possible D gene TRBD1, 5 bases. The CDR3 is made up of 15 amino acids. V lost 5 bases to trimming and J lost 4 bases, with 15 bases between them. Germline V gene sequence: CDR1 SGHTA, CDR2 FQGNSA. The CDR3 is CASSLSRAEYNEQFF. In DNA form, the CDR3 reads TGTGCCAGCAGCCTATCCAGGGCGGAGTACAATGAGCAGTTCTTC.